This T cell receptor beta chain was sequenced during a study of blood T cell repertoires in COVID-19. For the study at large: The study drew acute and convalescent COVID-19 samples from the United States, Italy and Spain. The analysed material was cDNA or gDNA that came from T cells, B-cell-depleted T cells, or PBMCs.

As processed by the authors: Amplification with reference gene primers provided the estimates of nucleated cell counts. Profiling relied on immunoSEQ multiplex PCR, and the TCRdb table lists in-frame clones only, not all of them. V and J calls and clone size are as listed in that table; D and trimming were resolved from the DNA. The sample contains some 87,000 clones, 60% to 85% of which appear only once. The CDR3 has 15 amino acids. Germline trimming cut 4 bases from V and 3 bases from J; bases unmatched to any gene: 7. In germline, CDR1 is SGDLS, CDR2 YYNGEE. Source material: peripheral blood. The TCR originated in a man aged 45-65 years who had recovered from COVID-19. The chain carries TRBV9 and TRBJ1-5, with 7 bases identical to TRBD1. In DNA, the CDR3 is TGTGCCAGCAGCCAATTAGGACAGGTCAATCAGCCCCAGCATTTT. Its translation: CASSQLGQVNQPQHF.